A single T cell receptor (beta chain) is shown here with its context. This clonotype was counted once. The antigen it recognizes is unknown. Base qualities are not recorded, but no much larger clone differs from it by a single base. Resting on one read, the evidence is weak. Including the terminal cysteine and phenylalanine, the CDR3 comprises 18 residues. Of the read, only the CDR3 DNA is kept; its 54 bases are in frame from base 1. CDR1 and CDR2 (SGHDN, FVKESK) derive from the germline V gene. Trimming takes 4 bases off V and 0 bases off J; junction bases not matched to a gene: 14. This sample was taken from a study of CD8 T cells in Susac syndrome (dated by TCRdb to 2018 to 2020). Study-wide context: Repertoire sequencing was used to test whether CD8+ T cell activation and differentiation in Susac syndrome was antigen driven. The clonality of the CD8+ T cell repertoire was compared across over 10 healthy donors, some 14 Susac syndrome patients and about 15 multiple sclerosis patients.

RNA was extracted with the RNeasy kit and roughly 0.5 to 1 ug was reverse transcribed using random hexamers. TCR beta CDR3 regions were amplified with the immunoSEQ multiplex PCR assay covering 54 Vbeta and 13 Jbeta segments. PCR amplification bias was corrected by using a synthetic template baseline for primer optimization and computational correction. The published analysis was carried out like this. Only productive sequences were kept, with reads annotated to V, D and J genes according to IMGT and analyzed in immunoSEQ Analyzer. Clonality was computed as one minus Shannon entropy normalized by log2 of the number of productive unique sequences. Public and private clones were assessed among the 100 most prevalent clones of each patient and control. A clone was defined as Susac-specific if it was absent from the healthy and MS cohorts, from more than 850 published viral clones and from other ImmuneACCESS disease sequences. TCRdb itself trimmed the public reads at Q25 with fastp, ran MiXCR and retained productive beta chains. When rows share a CDR3 protein, they turn into one entry using the most common DNA and genes. It is TCRdb's table, rather than the study itself, that gives the V and J calls and clone size. The sample has about 280,000 distinct CDR3 sequences on record, approximately 85% of them singletons. Over 0.095% of the sample lies in the top ten.

The research as a whole found: The study acknowledged that relatively few individuals were included in the TCR sequencing and HLA analysis.

High-throughput TCR beta sequencing profiled peripheral blood CD8+ and CD4+ T cells from healthy donors, Susac syndrome patients and multiple sclerosis patients. Multiple sclerosis controls were treatment-naive patients with stable or active relapsing-remitting disease fulfilling revised McDonald criteria. CD8+ TEMRA cells were enriched by FACS, while bulk CD8+ and CD4+ T cells were purified by magnetic negative isolation. Blood was collected in EDTA tubes and processed within 24 hours, with PBMCs isolated through density gradient centrifugation. PBMCs intended for TCR sequencing were cryopreserved in liquid nitrogen and thawed later in a water bath at 37 degrees C. The sorted or isolated CD4+, CD8+ and CD8+ TEMRA cells reached a purity of at least 90%.

Sequencing used CD8+ T cells from PBMCs. Recombination linked TRBV14 to TRBJ1-2; 7 bases in the middle match TRBD1. This receptor was obtained from a human donor with multiple sclerosis. In nucleotide form, the sequence is TGTGCCAGCAGCCCGTTTGGGACAGCGTTCATTCCTAACTATGGCTACACCTTC. Translated, this is CASSPFGTAFIPNYGYTF.